Listed below are T cell receptor beta chains from one sample, sequenced in a study of blood T cell repertoires in COVID-19. Profiling relied on immunoSEQ multiplex PCR, and the TCRdb table lists in-frame clones only, not all of them. The profile shows about 480,000 clones, 85% to 90% of them singletons. Material for sequencing was PBMCs or T cells enriched from blood (not recorded which). The source is a woman in her thirties or forties who had recovered from COVID-19. Each CDR3 is given with its conserved first and last residue. A D gene is named only where the DNA matches it firmly.

j_gene	v_gene	d_gene	len	CDR3nt	CDR3aa
TRBJ2-1	TRBV7-8	NA	13	TGTGCCAGCAGCCCAGGAAGAATCAATGAGCAGTTCTTC	CASSPGRINEQFF
TRBJ1-4	TRBV18	TRBD1	14	TGTGCCAGCTCACAGCCGGGACAGGGAGAAAAACTGTTTTTT	CASSQPGQGEKLFF
TRBJ2-1	TRBV7-2	NA	15	TGTGCCAGCAGCTCCGAACGGTCCTCCTACAATGAGCAGTTCTTC	CASSSERSSYNEQFF
TRBJ2-2	TRBV10-2	TRBD1	16	TGCGCCAGCAGTGAGTCCCCACAGGGGGTGGCCGGGGAGCTGTTTTTT	CASSESPQGVAGELFF
TRBJ1-1	TRBV9	TRBD1	14	TGTGCCAGCAGCCCTCGGACAGGGGGAACTGAAGCTTTCTTT	CASSPRTGGTEAFF
TRBJ1-5	TRBV19	NA	16	TGTGCCAGTAGTAACCCACAGGGCGCCAGATATCAGCCCCAGCATTTT	CASSNPQGARYQPQHF
TRBJ1-1	TRBV3-1/TRBV3-2	NA	13	TGTGCCAGCAGCCATCCCCGTCGGACTGAAGCTTTCTTT	CASSHPRRTEAFF
TRBJ2-1	TRBV5-1	TRBD2	18	TGCGCCAGCAGCTCAGGGACTAGCGGGTCCCCTCTCCGGTATGAGCAGTTCTTC	CASSSGTSGSPLRYEQFF
TRBJ2-1	TRBV11-2	TRBD1	17	TGTGCCAGCAGCTCCACTTGGATGGGACAGGGGCTCAATGAGCAGTTCTTC	CASSSTWMGQGLNEQFF
TRBJ2-7	TRBV5-6	TRBD2	14	TGTGCCAGCAGCCTTAGCGGGAGGGCGAACGAGCAGTACTTC	CASSLSGRANEQYF